This entry describes one T cell receptor (beta chain). What it binds is not known. The CDR3 consists of 15 residues. V lost 5 bases, J lost 5 bases, and 18 bases lay in between. CDR1 is SEHNR and CDR2 is FQNEAQ in the germline V gene (reference sequence). The entry originates in a study of T-cell memory formation after mild COVID-19. Overall study findings and caveats: A second wave expanding day 15 to 37 was CD4+-biased; contracting clones were balanced.

TCRdb called the 5' RACE reads again in MiXCR, with one record for every CDR3 protein. The sample has tens of thousands of distinct CDR3 sequences, around 16% seen once. This sequence was found in a man between 18 and 29 years old who had mild COVID-19 (a few samples of this study predate the infection). Cell type and time point are not known. J is TRBJ2-5 and V is TRBV7-9; D could derive from TRBD1 or TRBD2 (6 bases each). Sequenced: PBMCs or a T cell subset sorted from them (not recorded which). The CDR3 DNA is TGTGCCAGCAGCGCTTATAAGGGGGGAACTGAGACCCAGTACTTC. Translation gives CASSAYKGGTETQYF.